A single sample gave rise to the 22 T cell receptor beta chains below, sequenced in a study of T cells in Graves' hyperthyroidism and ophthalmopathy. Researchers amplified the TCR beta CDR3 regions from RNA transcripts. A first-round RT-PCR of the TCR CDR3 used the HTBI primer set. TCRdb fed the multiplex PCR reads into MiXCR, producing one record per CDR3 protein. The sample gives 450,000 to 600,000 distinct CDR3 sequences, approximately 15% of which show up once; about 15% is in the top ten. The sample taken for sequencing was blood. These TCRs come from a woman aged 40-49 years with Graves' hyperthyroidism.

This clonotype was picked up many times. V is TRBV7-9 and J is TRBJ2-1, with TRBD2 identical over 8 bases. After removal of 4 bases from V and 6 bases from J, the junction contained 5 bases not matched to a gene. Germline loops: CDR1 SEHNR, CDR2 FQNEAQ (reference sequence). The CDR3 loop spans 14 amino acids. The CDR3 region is CASSYRGRINEQFF. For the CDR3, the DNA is TGTGCCAGCAGCTACCGCGGGAGGATCAATGAGCAGTTCTTC.

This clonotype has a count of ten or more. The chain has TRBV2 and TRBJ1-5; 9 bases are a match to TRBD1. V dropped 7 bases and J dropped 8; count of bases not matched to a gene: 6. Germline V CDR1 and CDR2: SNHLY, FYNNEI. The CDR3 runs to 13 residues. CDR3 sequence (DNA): TGTGCCAGCAATGGACAGGGGACTGAGCCCCAGCATTTT. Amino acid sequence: CASNGQGTEPQHF.

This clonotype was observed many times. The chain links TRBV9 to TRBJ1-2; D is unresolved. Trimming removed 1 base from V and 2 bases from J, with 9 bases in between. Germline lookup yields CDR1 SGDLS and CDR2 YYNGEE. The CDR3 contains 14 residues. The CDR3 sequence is CASSVSTENYGYTF. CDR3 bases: TGTGCCAGCAGCGTATCAACAGAGAACTATGGCTACACCTTC.

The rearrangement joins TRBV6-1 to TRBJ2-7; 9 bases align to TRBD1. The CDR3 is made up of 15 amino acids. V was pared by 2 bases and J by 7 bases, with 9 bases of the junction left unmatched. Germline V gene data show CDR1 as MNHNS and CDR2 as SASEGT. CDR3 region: CASSEPGQGGGEQYF. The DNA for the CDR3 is TGTGCCAGCAGTGAACCGGGACAGGGAGGTGGTGAGCAGTACTTC.

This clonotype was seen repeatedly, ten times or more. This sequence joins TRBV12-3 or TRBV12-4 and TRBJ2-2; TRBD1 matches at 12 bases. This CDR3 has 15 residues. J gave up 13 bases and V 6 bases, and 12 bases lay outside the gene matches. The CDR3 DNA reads TGTGCCAGCAGCACTACCGGGACAGGGGGCGCCCGGCTGTTTTTT. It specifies CASSTTGTGGARLFF.

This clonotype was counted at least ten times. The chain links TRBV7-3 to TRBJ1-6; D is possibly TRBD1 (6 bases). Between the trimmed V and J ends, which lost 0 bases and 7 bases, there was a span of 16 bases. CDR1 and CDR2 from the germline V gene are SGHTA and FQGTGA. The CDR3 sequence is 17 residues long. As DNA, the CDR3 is TGTGCCAGCAGCTTAACCGGGGGCAGGAGCACCAATTCACCCCTCCACTTT. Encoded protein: CASSLTGGRSTNSPLHF. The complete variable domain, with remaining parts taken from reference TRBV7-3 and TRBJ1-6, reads GAGVSQTPSNKVTEKGKYVELRCDPISGHTALYWYRQSLGQGPEFLIYFQGTGAADDSGLPNDRFFAVRPEGSVSTLKIQRTERGDSAVYLCASSLTGGRSTNSPLHFGNGTRLTVT.

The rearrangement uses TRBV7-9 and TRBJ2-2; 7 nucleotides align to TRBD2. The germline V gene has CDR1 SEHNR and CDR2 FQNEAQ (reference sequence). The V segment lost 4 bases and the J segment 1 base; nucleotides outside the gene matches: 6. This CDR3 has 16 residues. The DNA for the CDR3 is TGTGCCAGCAGCTCCTCGGGCGGGAGGAACACCGGGGAGCTGTTTTTT. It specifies CASSSSGGRNTGELFF. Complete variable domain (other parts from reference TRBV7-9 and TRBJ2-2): DTGVSQNPRHKITKRGQNVTFRCDPISEHNRLYWYRQTLGQGPEFLTYFQNEAQLEKSRLLSDRFSAERPKGSFSTLEIQRTEQGDSAMYLCASSSSGGRNTGELFFGEGSRLTVL.

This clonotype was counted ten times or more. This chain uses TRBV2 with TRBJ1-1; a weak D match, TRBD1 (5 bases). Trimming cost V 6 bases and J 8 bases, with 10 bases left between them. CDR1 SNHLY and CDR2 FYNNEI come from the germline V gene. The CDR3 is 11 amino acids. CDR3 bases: TGTGCCAGCAGCCAGGGTTTCGAAGCTTTCTTT. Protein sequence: CASSQGFEAFF.

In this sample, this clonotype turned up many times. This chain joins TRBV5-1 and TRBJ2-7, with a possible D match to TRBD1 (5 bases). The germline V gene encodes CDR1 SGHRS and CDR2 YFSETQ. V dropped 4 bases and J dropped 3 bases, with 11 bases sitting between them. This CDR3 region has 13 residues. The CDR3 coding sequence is TGCGCCAGCAGCGCCCAGCAGGGCTACGAGCAGTACTTC. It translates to CASSAQQGYEQYF.

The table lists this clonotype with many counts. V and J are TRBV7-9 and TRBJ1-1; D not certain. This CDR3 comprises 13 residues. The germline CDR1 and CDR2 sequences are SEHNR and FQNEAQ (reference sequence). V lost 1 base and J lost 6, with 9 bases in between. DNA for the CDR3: TGTGCCAGCAGCTTAGATCCGGGTTCTGAAGCTTTCTTT. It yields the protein CASSLDPGSEAFF.

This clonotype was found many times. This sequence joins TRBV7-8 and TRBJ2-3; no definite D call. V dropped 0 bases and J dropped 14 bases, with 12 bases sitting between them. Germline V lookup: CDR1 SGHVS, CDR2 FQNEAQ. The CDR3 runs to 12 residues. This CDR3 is CASSLAQQPLYF. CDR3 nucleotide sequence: TGTGCCAGCAGCTTAGCACAGCAGCCACTGTATTTT.

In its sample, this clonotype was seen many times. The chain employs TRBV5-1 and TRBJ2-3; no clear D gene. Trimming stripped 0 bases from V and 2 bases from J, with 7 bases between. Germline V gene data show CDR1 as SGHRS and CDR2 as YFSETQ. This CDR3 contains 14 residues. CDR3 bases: TGCGCCAGCAGCTTGGAGGGATCCACAGATACGCAGTATTTT. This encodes CASSLEGSTDTQYF.

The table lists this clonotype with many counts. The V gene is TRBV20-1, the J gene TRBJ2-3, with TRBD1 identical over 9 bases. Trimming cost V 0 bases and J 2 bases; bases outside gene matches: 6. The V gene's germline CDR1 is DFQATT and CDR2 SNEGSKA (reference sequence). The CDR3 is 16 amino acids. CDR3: CSARDPGQGATDTQYF. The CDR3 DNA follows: TGCAGTGCTAGAGACCCGGGACAGGGAGCCACAGATACGCAGTATTTT.

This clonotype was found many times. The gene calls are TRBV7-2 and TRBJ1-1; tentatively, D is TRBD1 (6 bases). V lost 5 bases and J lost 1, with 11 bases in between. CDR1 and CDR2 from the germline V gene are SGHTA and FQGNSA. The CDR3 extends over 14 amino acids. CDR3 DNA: TGTGCCAGCAGCCCGGAGACAGGGAACACTGAAGCTTTCTTT. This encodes CASSPETGNTEAFF.

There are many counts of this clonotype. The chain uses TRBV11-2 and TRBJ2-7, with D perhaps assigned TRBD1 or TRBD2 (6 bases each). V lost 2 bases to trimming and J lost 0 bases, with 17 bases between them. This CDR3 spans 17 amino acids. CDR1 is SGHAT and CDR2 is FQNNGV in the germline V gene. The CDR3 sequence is CASSLLWSGADSYEQYF. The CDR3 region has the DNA TGTGCCAGCAGCTTATTGTGGTCGGGGGCAGACTCCTACGAGCAGTACTTC.

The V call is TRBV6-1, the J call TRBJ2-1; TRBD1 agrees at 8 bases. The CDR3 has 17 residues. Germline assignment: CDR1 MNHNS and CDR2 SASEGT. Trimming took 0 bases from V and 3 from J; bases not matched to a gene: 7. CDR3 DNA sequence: TGTGCCAGCAGTGAAGCCCCGATCGGACAGGGCTACAATGAGCAGTTCTTC. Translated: CASSEAPIGQGYNEQFF.

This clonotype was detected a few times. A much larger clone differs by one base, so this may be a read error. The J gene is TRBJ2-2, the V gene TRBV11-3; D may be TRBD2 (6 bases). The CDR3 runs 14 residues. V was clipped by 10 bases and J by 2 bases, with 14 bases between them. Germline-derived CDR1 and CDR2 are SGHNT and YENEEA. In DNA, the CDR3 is TGTGCCACCACGGGACTGATTAACACCGGGGAGCTGTTTTTT. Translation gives CATTGLINTGELFF.

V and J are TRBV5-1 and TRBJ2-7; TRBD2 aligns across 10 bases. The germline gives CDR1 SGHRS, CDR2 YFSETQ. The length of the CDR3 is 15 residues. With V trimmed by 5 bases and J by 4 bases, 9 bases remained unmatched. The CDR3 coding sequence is TGCGCCAGCAGTCCGAGCCAACTAGCGGGATACGAGCAGTACTTC. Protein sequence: CASSPSQLAGYEQYF.

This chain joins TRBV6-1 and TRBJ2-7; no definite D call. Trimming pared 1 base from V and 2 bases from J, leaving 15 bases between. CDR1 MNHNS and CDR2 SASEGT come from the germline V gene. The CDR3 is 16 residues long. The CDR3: CASSEGFLVPTYEQYF. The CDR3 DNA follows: TGTGCCAGCAGTGAAGGTTTTCTAGTCCCTACCTACGAGCAGTACTTC.

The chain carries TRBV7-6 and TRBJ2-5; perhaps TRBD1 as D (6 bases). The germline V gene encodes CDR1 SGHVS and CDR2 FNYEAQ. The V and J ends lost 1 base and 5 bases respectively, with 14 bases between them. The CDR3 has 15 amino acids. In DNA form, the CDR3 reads TGTGCCAGCAGCTTAGGAACAGGGAATGGGGAGACCCAGTACTTC. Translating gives CASSLGTGNGETQYF.

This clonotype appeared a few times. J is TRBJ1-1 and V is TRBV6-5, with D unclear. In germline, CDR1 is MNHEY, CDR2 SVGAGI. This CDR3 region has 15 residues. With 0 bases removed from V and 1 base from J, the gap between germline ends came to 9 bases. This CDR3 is CASSYSRQRNTEAFF. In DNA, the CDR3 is TGTGCCAGCAGTTACTCGAGACAAAGGAACACTGAAGCTTTCTTT.

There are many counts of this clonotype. CDR3 region: CASSLGRGVSQYF. The CDR3 region has the DNA TGTGCCAGCAGCTTAGGCAGGGGCGTTTCGCAGTACTTC. The rearrangement joins TRBV11-2 to TRBJ2-7; possibly TRBD1 for D (6 bases). CDR3 size: 13 residues. V was trimmed by 1 base and J by 9 bases, leaving 13 bases between them. Germline CDR1 SGHAT, CDR2 FQNNGV.